One TCR beta chain is described in this entry. Its target is not known. These donors, healthy bone marrow donors, were studied. This specimen belongs to a study of cytomegalovirus exposure and HLA in healthy donors. Findings and caveats of the study: For most subjects, TCR beta sequences were reported to predict HLA-A and HLA-B alleles with accuracy. Cytomegalovirus association was assigned to approximately 160 TCR beta chains. Later analysis identified several of the most significant clusters that appeared linked to common viral pathogens.

The CDR3 is 11 amino acids. Germline lookup yields CDR1 SQVTM and CDR2 ANQGSEA. V lost 5 bases and J 8 bases, leaving 12 bases between the germline ends. This PCR relied on a set of 60 Vbeta primers and 13 Jbeta primers. TCRdb keeps only in-frame clones here, not all; method: immunoSEQ multiplex PCR. This table holds roughly 66,000 clones, roughly 74% found once. The rearrangement links TRBV29-1 to TRBJ1-1, with unresolved D. The clonotype was recovered from a man between 18 and 29 years old in good health and CMV-seropositive. Sequenced: PBMCs. CDR3 residues: CSVTVEAEAFF. In nucleotides, the CDR3 is TGCAGCGTTACTGTTGAGGCCGAAGCTTTCTTT. Using reference TRBV29-1 and TRBJ1-1 for the parts outside the CDR3, the full variable domain is SAVISQKPSRDICQRGTSLTIQCQVDSQVTMMFWYRQQPGQSLTLIATANQGSEATYESGFVIDKFPISRPNLTFSTLTVSNMSPEDSSIYLCSVTVEAEAFFGQGTRLTVV.